Reported below is one T cell receptor (beta chain). Its antigen specificity is not known. No much larger clone is present one base from it, and per-base qualities are unavailable. The data originate from a study of blood T cell repertoires in COVID-19 (dated by TCRdb to the early 2020s). For context, the study as a whole: The collaborator samples originated in the United States, Italy and Spain and spanned the acute and convalescent phases of COVID-19. The material from the prospective study consisted of cDNA or gDNA derived from T cells, B-cell-depleted T cells, or PBMCs. The dataset comprised deeply sampled blood TCRbeta repertoires from subjects exposed to, actively infected with, or recovered from COVID-19. A freely available public database, intended as a resource for researchers studying the immune response to SARS-CoV-2, is where the repertoires were released. The samples were drawn from two sources: the first 160 participants of the ongoing ImmuneRACE study, and 950 to 1,500 subjects contributed by 6 global collaborators. Sample metadata almost always included a de-identified subject ID, COVID-19 status, age in years and sex. HLA class I and class II types, where available, came from metadata supplied by the sample provider rather than from assay-based typing.

V lost 8 bases and J lost 6 bases, and the count of bases not matched to a germline gene is 17. The CDR3 spans 16 residues, from the cysteine through the phenylalanine. Just CDR3 DNA is preserved here, 48 bases in frame from base 1. The germline V gene (reference sequence) provides CDR1 SEHNR and CDR2 FQNEAQ. Each collaborating institution followed its own protocols to collect whole blood in K2EDTA tubes. For TCRbeta analysis, collaborators shipped samples as frozen whole blood, isolated PBMCs, or DNA extracted from either of those sample types. The immunoSEQ Assay, a bias-controlled multiplex PCR, was used to amplify TCRbeta CDR3 regions from genomic DNA. The paper's processing steps were these. The number of nucleated cells in each sample was estimated by amplification of reference gene primers within the assay. To quantify the absolute abundance of each unique TCRbeta CDR3 rearrangement, sequence reads were collapsed and filtered. For each sample, productive Simpson clonality was calculated by taking the square root of Simpson's diversity index across productive rearrangements. As stored in TCRdb, this immuneACCESS dataset retains in-frame rearrangements with V and J assigned. A fraction of the clones does not appear; measured against another copy, unresolved V genes explain less than half of the discrepancy, and the remainder lacks a known reason. From that table come the V and J calls and clone size; the DNA was used to work out D and trimming. The sample records 60,000 to 80,000 clones, 86% of which are singletons. The biggest ten clones account for 1.3% of the sample.

Summary of the overall study and its limitations: How much clinical and demographic metadata was included differed by source and by participant, and the metadata was provided uncurated.

The sequence joins TRBV7-9 to TRBJ2-3, with 7 central nucleotides matching TRBD1. This clonotype originated in a woman aged 80 or older with acute or convalescent COVID-19. What was sequenced was peripheral blood. The sequenced DNA: TGTGCCAGCCCGCCTGGGAGACAGGGAATCTCGGATACGCAGTATTTT. This yields the protein CASPPGRQGISDTQYF.